This TCR beta chain was captured by sequencing in a study of Ad26.COV2.S vaccination and SARS-CoV-2 variants. Turning to the study itself: Ad26.COV2.S was injected intramuscularly once or twice, 56 days apart.

About this clone: No antigen is known for it. At one end, the junction sequence differs from germline, possibly due to a read error.

Treatment denoted: around 19 received Ad26.COV2.S at low or high dose, single or two shots; roughly five received placebo; per-sample allocation not given. Samples were taken on day 63 after the first vaccine or placebo injection. Generated by immunoSEQ multiplex PCR, the TCRdb table keeps only in-frame clones and is missing some. Of 300,000 to 400,000 clones listed, around four fifths were seen once; the top ten hold around 2%. The CDR3 sequence is 14 residues long. Per germline, CDR1 SSHAT and CDR2 FNYEAQ (reference sequence). Study-wide results and caveats: Spike-specific TCR breadth was greater in vaccine than placebo recipients. There was a possibility that the TCR breadth and depth analyses underestimated total T cell responses.

This TCR was sampled from a person between 18 and 65 years old who received the Ad26.COV2.S COVID-19 vaccine or a placebo. The chain employs TRBV7-7 and TRBJ2-5; TRBD2 aligns across 8 bases. Sequenced material: peripheral blood, taken in a trial of Ad26.COV2.S vaccine versus placebo. The CDR3 bases are TGTGCTAGCACCCCCGGGGGGGCTACTGAGACCCAGTACTTC. It specifies CASTPGGATETQYF.